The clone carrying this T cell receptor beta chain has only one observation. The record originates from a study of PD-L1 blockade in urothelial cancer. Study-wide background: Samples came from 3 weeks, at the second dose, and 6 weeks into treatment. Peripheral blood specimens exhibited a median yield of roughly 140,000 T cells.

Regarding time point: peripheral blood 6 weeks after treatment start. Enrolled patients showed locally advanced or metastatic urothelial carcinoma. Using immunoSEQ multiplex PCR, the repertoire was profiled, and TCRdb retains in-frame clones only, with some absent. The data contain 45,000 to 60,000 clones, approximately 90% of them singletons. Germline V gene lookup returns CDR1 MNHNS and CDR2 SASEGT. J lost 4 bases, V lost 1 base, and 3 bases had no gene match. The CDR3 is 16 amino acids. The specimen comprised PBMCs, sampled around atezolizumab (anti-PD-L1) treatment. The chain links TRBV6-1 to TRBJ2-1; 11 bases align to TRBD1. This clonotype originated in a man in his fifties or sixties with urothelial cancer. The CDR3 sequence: CASSEEDRGLYNEQFF. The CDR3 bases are TGTGCCAGCAGTGAAGAGGACAGGGGGCTGTACAATGAGCAGTTCTTC.